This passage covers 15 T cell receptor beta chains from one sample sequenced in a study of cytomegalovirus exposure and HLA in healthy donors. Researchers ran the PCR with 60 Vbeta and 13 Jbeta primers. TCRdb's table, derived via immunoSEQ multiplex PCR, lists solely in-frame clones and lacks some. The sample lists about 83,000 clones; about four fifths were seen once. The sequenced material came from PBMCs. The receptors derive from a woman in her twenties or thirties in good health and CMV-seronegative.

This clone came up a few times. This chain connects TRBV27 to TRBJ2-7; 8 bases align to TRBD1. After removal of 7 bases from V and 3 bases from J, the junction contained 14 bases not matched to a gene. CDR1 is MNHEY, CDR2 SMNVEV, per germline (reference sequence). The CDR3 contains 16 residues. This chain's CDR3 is CASKPIGQGRFYEQYF. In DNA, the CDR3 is TGTGCCAGCAAACCCATCGGACAGGGTAGATTCTACGAGCAGTACTTC.

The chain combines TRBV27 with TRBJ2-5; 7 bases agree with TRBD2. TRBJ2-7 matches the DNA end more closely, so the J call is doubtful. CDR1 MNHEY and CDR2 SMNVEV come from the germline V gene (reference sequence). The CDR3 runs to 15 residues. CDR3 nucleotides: TGTGCCAGCAGTTACCTGAGCGGGAATGGGTACGAGCAGTACTTC. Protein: CASSYLSGNGYEQYF.

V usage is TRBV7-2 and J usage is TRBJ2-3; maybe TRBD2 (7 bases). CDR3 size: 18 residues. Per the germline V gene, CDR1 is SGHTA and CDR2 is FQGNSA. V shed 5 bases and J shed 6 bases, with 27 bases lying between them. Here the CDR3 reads CASSPTPTGLRRGDTQYF. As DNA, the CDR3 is TGTGCCAGCAGCCCGACGCCCACGGGACTAAGAAGGGGGGATACGCAGTATTTT.

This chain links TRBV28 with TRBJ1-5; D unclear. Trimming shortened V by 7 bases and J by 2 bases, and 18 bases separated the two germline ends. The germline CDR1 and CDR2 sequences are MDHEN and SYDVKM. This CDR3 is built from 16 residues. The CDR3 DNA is TGTGCCAGCAAACTACAAAGAGGGAGTCGCAATCAGCCCCAGCATTTT. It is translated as CASKLQRGSRNQPQHF.

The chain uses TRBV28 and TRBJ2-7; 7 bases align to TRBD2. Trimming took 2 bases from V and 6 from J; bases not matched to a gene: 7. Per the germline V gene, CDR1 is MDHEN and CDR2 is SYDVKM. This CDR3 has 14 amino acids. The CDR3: CASSLAGVVGEQYF. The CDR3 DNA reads TGTGCCAGCAGTTTAGCGGGAGTGGTCGGCGAGCAGTACTTC.

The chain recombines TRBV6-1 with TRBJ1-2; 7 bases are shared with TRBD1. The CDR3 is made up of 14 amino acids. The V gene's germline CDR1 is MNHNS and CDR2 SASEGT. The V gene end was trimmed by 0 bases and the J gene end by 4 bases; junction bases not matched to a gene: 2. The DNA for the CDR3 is TGTGCCAGCAGTGAAGCACAGGGGAGCTATGGCTACACCTTC. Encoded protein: CASSEAQGSYGYTF.

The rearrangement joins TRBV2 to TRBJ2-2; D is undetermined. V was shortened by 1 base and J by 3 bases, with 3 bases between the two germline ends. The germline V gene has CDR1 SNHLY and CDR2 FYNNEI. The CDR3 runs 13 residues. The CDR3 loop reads CASSEEHTGELFF. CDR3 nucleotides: TGTGCCAGCAGTGAAGAGCACACCGGGGAGCTGTTTTTT.

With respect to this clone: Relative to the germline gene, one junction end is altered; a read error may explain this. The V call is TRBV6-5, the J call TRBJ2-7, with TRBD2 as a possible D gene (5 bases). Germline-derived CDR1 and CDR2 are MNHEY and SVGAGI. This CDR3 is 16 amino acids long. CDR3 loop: CASSYETRILYRRGSF. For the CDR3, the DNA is TGTGCCAGCAGTTACGAAACCCGGATTCTTTATAGGCGAGGGAGCTTC.

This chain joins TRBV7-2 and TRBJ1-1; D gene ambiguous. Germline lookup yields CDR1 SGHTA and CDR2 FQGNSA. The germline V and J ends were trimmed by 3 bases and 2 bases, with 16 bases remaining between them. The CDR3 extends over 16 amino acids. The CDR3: CASSLSLTEFNTEAFF. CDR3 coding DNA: TGTGCCAGCAGCTTGTCCCTAACGGAGTTTAACACTGAAGCTTTCTTT.

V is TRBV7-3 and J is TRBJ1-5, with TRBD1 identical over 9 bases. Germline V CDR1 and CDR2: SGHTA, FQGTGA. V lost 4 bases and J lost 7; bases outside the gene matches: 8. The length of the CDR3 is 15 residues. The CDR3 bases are TGTGCCAGCAGCTCACGAACAGGGGGCGACCAGCCCCAGCATTTT. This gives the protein CASSSRTGGDQPQHF.

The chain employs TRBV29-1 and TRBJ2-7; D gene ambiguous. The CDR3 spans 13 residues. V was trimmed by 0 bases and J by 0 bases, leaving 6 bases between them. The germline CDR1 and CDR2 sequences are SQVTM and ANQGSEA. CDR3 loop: CSVEDPRSYEQYF. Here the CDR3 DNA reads TGCAGCGTTGAAGATCCGCGCTCCTACGAGCAGTACTTC.

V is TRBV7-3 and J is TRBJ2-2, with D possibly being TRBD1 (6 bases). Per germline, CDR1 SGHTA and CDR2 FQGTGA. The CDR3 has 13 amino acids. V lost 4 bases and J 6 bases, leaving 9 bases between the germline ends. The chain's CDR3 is CASSWTVSGELFF. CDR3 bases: TGTGCCAGCAGCTGGACAGTTTCCGGGGAGCTGTTTTTT.

CDR3 in DNA: TGTGCCAGCAGTGAGGGGTCTAGCGGGGGCAATGAGCAGTTCTTC. This codes for CASSEGSSGGNEQFF. The chain carries TRBV6-4 and TRBJ2-1, with TRBD2 identical over 10 bases. Trimming removed 3 bases from V and 6 bases from J; junction bases left unmatched: 5. CDR1 and CDR2 (germline): MRHNA, SNTAGT. The CDR3 has 15 residues.

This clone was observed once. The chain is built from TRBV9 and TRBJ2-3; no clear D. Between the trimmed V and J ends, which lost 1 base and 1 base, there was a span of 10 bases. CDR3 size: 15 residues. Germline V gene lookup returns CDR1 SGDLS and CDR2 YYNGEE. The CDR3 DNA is TGTGCCAGCAGCGTATCACCTGAGGGCACAGATACGCAGTATTTT. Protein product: CASSVSPEGTDTQYF.

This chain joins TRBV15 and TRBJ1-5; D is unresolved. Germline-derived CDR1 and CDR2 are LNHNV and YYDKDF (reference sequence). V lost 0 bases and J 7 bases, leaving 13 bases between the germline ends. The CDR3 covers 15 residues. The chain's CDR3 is CATSRDRSTGQPQHF. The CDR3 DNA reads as TGTGCCACCAGCAGAGATCGAAGTACGGGACAGCCCCAGCATTTT.